This TCR beta chain is from a study of beta chain features in type 1 diabetes. Study-wide results and limits: TCRB CDR3 length was moderately but significantly reduced in all four CD4+ subsets of Type 1 diabetes patients.

For this clone: What it binds is not known. In the same sample, other DNA sequences code for this CDR3.

V lost 3 bases and J 3 bases, leaving 6 bases between the germline ends. Per germline, CDR1 GTSNPN and CDR2 SVGIG (reference sequence). The CDR3 totals 11 residues. Stem cell-like memory, regulatory, central memory and naive CD4+ cells were sorted via CD45RO/CCR7/CD25/CD127/CD95/CD27. Every sorted population was more than 95% pure. The authors reverse transcribed all of the isolated RNA, so sequencing captured expressed TCRB transcripts. Method: immunoSEQ multiplex PCR; TCRdb's copy keeps in-frame clones and lacks some. The data contain hundreds of thousands of clones, approximately 28% of them singletons.

This sequence was found in a man between 18 and 29 years old in good health. V and J are TRBV30 and TRBJ2-7; D may be TRBD1 (5 bases). Specimen: naive CD4+ T cells from blood. The CDR3 sequence: CAWRDSYEQYF. The CDR3 nucleotides are TGTGCCTGGAGAGACAGCTACGAGCAGTACTTC.